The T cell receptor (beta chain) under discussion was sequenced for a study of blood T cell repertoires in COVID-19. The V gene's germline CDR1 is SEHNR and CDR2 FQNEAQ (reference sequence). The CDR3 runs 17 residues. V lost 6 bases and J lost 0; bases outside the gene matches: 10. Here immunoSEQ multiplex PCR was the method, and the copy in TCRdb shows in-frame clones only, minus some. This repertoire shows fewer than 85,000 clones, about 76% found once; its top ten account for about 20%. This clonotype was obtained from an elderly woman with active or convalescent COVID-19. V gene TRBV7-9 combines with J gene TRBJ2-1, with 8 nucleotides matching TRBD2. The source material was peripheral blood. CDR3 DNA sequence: TGTGCCAGCAGATCAACCGGGGGGGTGAGCTCCTACAATGAGCAGTTCTTC. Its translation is CASRSTGGVSSYNEQFF.